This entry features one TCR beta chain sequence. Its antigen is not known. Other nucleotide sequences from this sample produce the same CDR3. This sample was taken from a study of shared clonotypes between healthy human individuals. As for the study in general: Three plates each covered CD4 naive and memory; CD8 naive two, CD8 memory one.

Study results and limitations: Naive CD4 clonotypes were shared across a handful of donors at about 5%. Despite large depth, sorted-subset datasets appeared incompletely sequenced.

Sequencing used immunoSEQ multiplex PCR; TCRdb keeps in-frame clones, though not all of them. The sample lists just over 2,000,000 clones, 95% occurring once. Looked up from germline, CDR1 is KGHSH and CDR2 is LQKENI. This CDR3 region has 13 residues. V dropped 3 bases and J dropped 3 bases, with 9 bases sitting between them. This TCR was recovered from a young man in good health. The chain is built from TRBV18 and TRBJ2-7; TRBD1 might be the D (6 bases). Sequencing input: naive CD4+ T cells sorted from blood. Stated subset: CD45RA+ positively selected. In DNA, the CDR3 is TGTGCCAGCTCACCCGGACAGCACTACGAGCAGTACTTC. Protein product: CASSPGQHYEQYF.